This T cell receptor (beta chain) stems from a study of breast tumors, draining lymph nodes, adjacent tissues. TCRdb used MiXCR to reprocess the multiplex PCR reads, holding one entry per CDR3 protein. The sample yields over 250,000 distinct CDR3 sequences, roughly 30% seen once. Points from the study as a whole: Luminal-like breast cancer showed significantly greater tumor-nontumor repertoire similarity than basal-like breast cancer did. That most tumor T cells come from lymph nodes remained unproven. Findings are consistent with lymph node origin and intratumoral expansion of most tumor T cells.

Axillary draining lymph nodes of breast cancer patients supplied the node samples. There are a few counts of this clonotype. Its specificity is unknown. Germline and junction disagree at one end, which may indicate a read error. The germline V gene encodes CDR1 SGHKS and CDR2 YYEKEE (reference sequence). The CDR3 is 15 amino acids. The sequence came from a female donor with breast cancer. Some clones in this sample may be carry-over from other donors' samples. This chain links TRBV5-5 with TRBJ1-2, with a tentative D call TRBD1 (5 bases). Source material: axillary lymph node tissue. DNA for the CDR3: TGTGCCAGCAGCCCAAGTCCTAGGGGAAACTATGGCTACGCCTTC. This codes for CASSPSPRGNYGYAF.